These 25 T cell receptor beta chains originate from one sample sequenced in a study of T cells in Graves' hyperthyroidism and ophthalmopathy (dated by TCRdb to the late 2010s). Library generation was performed with multiplex PCR. The instrument was an Illumina HiSeq 2000. The TCR beta CDR3 regions were amplified from the RNA transcripts. The first round of RT-PCR for the TCR CDR3 was performed with the HTBI primer set and the Qiagen OneStep RT-PCR kit. The public reads were run again by TCRdb, first through fastp at Q25 and then through MiXCR, and only productive beta chains were kept. CDR3 protein sequences are deduplicated, and each keeps its most common genes and DNA. Here the sample has 600,000 to 900,000 distinct CDR3 sequences; less than 20% occur a single time. The ten largest make up over 7.5% of the sample. Sequenced: blood. The receptor set was obtained from a man younger than 30 with Graves' hyperthyroidism.

In its sample, this clonotype was seen once. The junction differs from germline at one of its ends, possibly a read error. V usage is TRBV15 and J usage is TRBJ2-5; D is ambiguous. Germline-derived CDR1 and CDR2 are LNHNV and YYDKDF (reference sequence). The CDR3 sequence is 12 residues long. The CDR3, as DNA: TGTGTCACCAACTCAGACGGGGAGACCCAGTACTTC. The encoded protein is CVTNSDGETQYF.

This clonotype was detected ten times or more. V is TRBV6-1 and J is TRBJ2-5, with D possibly being TRBD2 (5 bases). Trimming cost V 10 bases and J 0 bases, with 9 bases left between them. Germline CDR1 is MNHNS and CDR2 is SASEGT. The CDR3 spans 12 residues. CDR3 residues: CAISGYQETQYF. The CDR3, as DNA: TGTGCCATATCGGGGTACCAAGAGACCCAGTACTTC.

The gene calls are TRBV14 and TRBJ2-7; D possibly matches TRBD1 or TRBD2 (5 bases each). V was shortened by 2 bases and J by 7 bases, with 12 bases between the two germline ends. CDR1 SGHDN and CDR2 FVKESK come from the germline V gene. The CDR3 contains 13 residues. CDR3 bases: TGTGCCAGCAGCCAACCCGGGGCGAGTGAGCAGTACTTC. The encoded protein is CASSQPGASEQYF. Full variable domain (missing parts from reference TRBV14 and TRBJ2-7): EAGVTQFPSHSVIEKGQTVTLRCDPISGHDNLYWYRRVMGKEIKFLLHFVKESKQDESGMPNNRFLAERTGGTYSTLKVQPAELEDSGVYFCASSQPGASEQYFGPGTRLTVT.

With regard to this clonotype: Since a much larger clone is just one base distant, this may be a read error. The chain is built from TRBV12-3 or TRBV12-4 and TRBJ2-5, with 8 bases aligning to TRBD2. The CDR3 has 17 residues. CDR3 in DNA: TGTACCAGCACCTTACGGCGCGTAGCGGGATCCCCGGAGACCCAGTACTTC. Translated: CTSTLRRVAGSPETQYF.

V usage is TRBV20-1 and J usage is TRBJ1-2; perhaps TRBD1 as D (5 bases). Germline CDR1 reads DFQATT; CDR2 reads SNEGSKA (reference sequence). CDR3 length: 12 amino acids. The germline V and J ends were trimmed by 1 base and 3 bases, with 6 bases remaining between them. CDR3 in amino acids: CSARGQHYGYTF. CDR3 in DNA: TGCAGTGCTAGAGGACAGCACTATGGCTACACCTTC.

A word on this clonotype: Likely a read error: the CDR3 ends without its conserved phenylalanine or tryptophan. This sequence joins TRBV9 and TRBJ2-2, with 7 bases fitting TRBD1. CDR3 length equals 14 residues. The germline V gene has CDR1 SGDLS and CDR2 YYNGEE. The V segment lost 4 bases and the J segment 1 base; nucleotides outside the gene matches: 1. DNA of the CDR3: TGTGCCAGCAGCTACAGGGGGAACACCGGGGAGCTGTTTCTT. Protein sequence: CASSYRGNTGELFL.

CDR3 amino acids: CSVSAASYEQYF. Written as DNA, the CDR3 is TGCAGCGTTTCTGCAGCATCCTACGAGCAGTACTTC. J is TRBJ2-7 and V is TRBV29-1, with D uncertain. V lost 5 bases, J lost 1 base, and 9 bases lay in between. Germline lookup yields CDR1 SQVTM and CDR2 ANQGSEA. CDR3 size: 12 residues.

V gene TRBV6-6 combines with J gene TRBJ2-1, with TRBD2 matching 7 bases. V shed 0 bases and J 0 bases; nucleotides not matched to a gene: 8. CDR1 and CDR2 from the germline V gene are MNHNY and SVGAGI (reference sequence). The CDR3 runs to 18 residues. The CDR3 DNA is TGTGCCAGCAGTTACTCGAGCCTAGCGGAACACTCCTACAATGAGCAGTTCTTC. Its translation: CASSYSSLAEHSYNEQFF.

This clonotype was counted ten times or more. The rearrangement links TRBV6-1 to TRBJ1-2; 7 nucleotides align to TRBD1. The length of the CDR3 is 17 residues. V trimming: 4 bases; J trimming: 4 bases; junction bases outside the gene matches: 15. Germline V gene sequence: CDR1 MNHNS, CDR2 SASEGT. DNA for the CDR3: TGTGCCAGCAGTGCCAAAGCACAGGGGCAGGTTGGCTATGGCTACACCTTC. It yields the protein CASSAKAQGQVGYGYTF.

The chain has TRBV6-1 and TRBJ1-1, with D perhaps TRBD1 (5 bases). The CDR3 is 14 residues long. V gave up 8 bases and J gave up 0 bases, with 13 bases separating them. Germline values: CDR1 MNHNS, CDR2 SASEGT. CDR3 coding DNA: TGTGCCAGCCACTTTGGGGGACTGAACACTGAAGCTTTCTTT. Its translation: CASHFGGLNTEAFF.

This clonotype was seen repeatedly, ten times or more. This chain uses TRBV4-3 with TRBJ2-1, with TRBD2 identical over 9 bases. Germline V CDR1 and CDR2: LGHNA, YSLEER. With 0 bases clipped from V and 5 bases from J, the junction kept 5 bases outside the gene matches. The CDR3 loop spans 16 amino acids. The CDR3 loop is CASSQDRASGDNEQFF. Written as DNA, the CDR3 is TGCGCCAGCAGCCAAGATCGGGCTAGCGGGGACAATGAGCAGTTCTTC.

This clonotype was counted at least ten times. The rearrangement links TRBV7-7 to TRBJ2-1, with D hard to call. The CDR3 runs to 15 residues. Trimming took off 4 bases at V and 0 bases at J, with 10 bases between the two ends. The germline V gene has CDR1 SSHAT and CDR2 FNYEAQ (reference sequence). The CDR3 DNA reads as TGTGCCAGCAGCTCAGACTTGAGCTCCTACAATGAGCAGTTCTTC. Protein product: CASSSDLSSYNEQFF.

This clonotype was detected a few times. V is TRBV28 and J is TRBJ2-7; D is perhaps TRBD1 (6 bases). The CDR3 is made up of 14 amino acids. V lost 5 bases to trimming and J lost 3 bases, with 14 bases between them. From germline, CDR1 is MDHEN and CDR2 SYDVKM. CDR3 DNA sequence: TGTGCCAGCAGTAATACAGGGCGGAACTACGAGCAGTACTTC. Translating gives CASSNTGRNYEQYF. Drawing the rest from reference TRBV28 and TRBJ2-7, the complete variable domain is DVKVTQSSRYLVKRTGEKVFLECVQDMDHENMFWYRQDPGLGLRLIYFSYDVKMKEKGDIPEGYSVSREKKERFSLILESASTNQTSMYLCASSNTGRNYEQYFGPGTRLTVT.

This clonotype was recorded many times. The chain couples TRBV20-1 to TRBJ2-3; 7 nucleotides align to TRBD2. The CDR3 extends over 15 amino acids. With V trimmed by 3 bases and J by 3 bases, 9 bases remained unmatched. Germline CDR1 DFQATT, CDR2 SNEGSKA (reference sequence). The DNA of the CDR3 is TGCAGTGCTAGTGCGCGGGAGAAAGGGACAGATACGCAGTATTTT. This encodes CSASAREKGTDTQYF.

A word on this clonotype: A much larger clone lies a single base off, so this may be a read error. The CDR3 region is CASSAKSTDTQYF. As DNA, the CDR3 is TGTGCCAGCAGCGCGAAGAGCACAGATACGCAGTATTTT. This sequence joins TRBV9 and TRBJ2-3; the D is unclear. This CDR3 has 13 amino acids. CDR1 and CDR2 from the germline V gene are SGDLS and YYNGEE. Between the trimmed V and J ends, which lost 3 bases and 0 bases, there was a span of 5 bases.

The chain joins TRBV27 to TRBJ1-1, with a tentative D call TRBD1 (5 bases). This CDR3 has 13 residues. Germline V gives CDR1 MNHEY, CDR2 SMNVEV (reference sequence). Trimming shortened V by 2 bases and J by 5 bases, and 9 bases separated the two germline ends. The CDR3 protein is CASSLIEGTEAFF. Here the CDR3 DNA reads TGTGCCAGCAGTTTAATCGAGGGGACTGAAGCTTTCTTT.

This clonotype was seen ten or more times. The rearrangement uses TRBV30 and TRBJ1-1, with a tentative D call TRBD1 (5 bases). The CDR3 loop spans 12 amino acids. Germline lookup yields CDR1 GTSNPN and CDR2 SVGIG (reference sequence). Deletions cut 3 bases from V and 6 bases from J, with 11 bases between. The CDR3 sequence: CAWSQGGPEAFF. CDR3 in DNA: TGTGCCTGGAGCCAGGGAGGACCTGAAGCTTTCTTT.

This clonotype has at least ten counts. The J gene is TRBJ2-3, the V gene TRBV6-1; D ambiguous. This CDR3 contains 15 residues. V was shortened by 6 bases and J by 4 bases, with 17 bases between the two germline ends. Germline CDR1 reads MNHNS; CDR2 reads SASEGT. CDR3 DNA sequence: TGTGCCAGCAGAGAACACCGCGGTGCCGCAGATACGCAGTATTTT. Translated, it gives CASREHRGAADTQYF.

This clonotype was seen many times. The rearrangement uses TRBV5-5 and TRBJ1-5; D is uncertain. The CDR3 length is 15 residues. The germline CDR1 and CDR2 sequences are SGHKS and YYEKEE (reference sequence). Trimming left V 2 bases short and J 4 bases short, with 13 bases between. CDR3 sequence reads: CASSFGPPGNQPQHF. The CDR3 DNA reads as TGTGCCAGCAGCTTTGGGCCCCCCGGGAATCAGCCCCAGCATTTT.

At least ten counts were recorded for this clonotype. V and J are TRBV6-1 and TRBJ2-7; 7 bases line up with TRBD1. The CDR3 consists of 15 residues. V gave up 5 bases and J gave up 7 bases; unmatched junction bases: 14. Germline CDR1 is MNHNS and CDR2 is SASEGT. The CDR3 sequence: CASSPRTGASWEQYF. In DNA form, the CDR3 reads TGTGCCAGCAGTCCCCGGACAGGCGCTTCATGGGAGCAGTACTTC.

In this sample, this clonotype turned up a few times. V gene TRBV20-1 combines with J gene TRBJ2-1, with D maybe TRBD2 (5 bases). The CDR3 runs 16 residues. Looked up from germline, CDR1 is DFQATT and CDR2 is SNEGSKA (reference sequence). The V and J ends lost 1 base and 0 bases respectively, with 13 bases between them. This chain's CDR3 is CSARGGGGFSYNEQFF. CDR3 sequence (DNA): TGCAGTGCTAGAGGTGGCGGCGGGTTCTCCTACAATGAGCAGTTCTTC.

This clonotype was counted between two and nine times. The chain uses TRBV2 and TRBJ1-1, with D tentatively TRBD1 (5 bases). V was clipped by 9 bases and J by 2 bases, with 19 bases between them. The CDR3 loop spans 15 amino acids. Germline lookup yields CDR1 SNHLY and CDR2 FYNNEI. DNA for the CDR3: TGTGCCAGAGGCCCATTTAGAGGGGCCAACACTGAAGCTTTCTTT. This gives the protein CARGPFRGANTEAFF.

DNA of the CDR3: TGTGCCAGCAGCCCCACCCTAGCGGGAGAGGGCGCAGATACGCAGTATTTT. Protein: CASSPTLAGEGADTQYF. The chain has TRBV6-1 and TRBJ2-3; 10 bases map to TRBD2. The CDR3 is made up of 17 amino acids. With V trimmed by 6 bases and J by 4 bases, 13 bases remained unmatched. Per germline, CDR1 MNHNS and CDR2 SASEGT.

The sample holds many counts of this clonotype. The chain recombines TRBV2 with TRBJ2-4; 8 nucleotides agree with TRBD1. V lost 8 bases to trimming and J lost 1 base; unmatched junction nucleotides: 7. Looked up from germline, CDR1 is SNHLY and CDR2 is FYNNEI. The CDR3 spans 15 residues. The CDR3 sequence: CASGNRGSAKNIQYF. CDR3 DNA: TGTGCCAGCGGTAACAGGGGGTCCGCCAAAAACATTCAGTACTTC.

In its sample, this clonotype was seen many times. The chain employs TRBV20-1 and TRBJ1-5; D call uncertain. The CDR3 totals 17 residues. The germline V gene has CDR1 DFQATT and CDR2 SNEGSKA (reference sequence). Trimming shortened V by 5 bases and J by 6 bases, and 26 bases separated the two germline ends. In DNA, the CDR3 is TGCAGTGCTCGGCAGGTCCGGGGTGGAGATGTATTTCAGCCCCAGCATTTT. It is translated as CSARQVRGGDVFQPQHF.